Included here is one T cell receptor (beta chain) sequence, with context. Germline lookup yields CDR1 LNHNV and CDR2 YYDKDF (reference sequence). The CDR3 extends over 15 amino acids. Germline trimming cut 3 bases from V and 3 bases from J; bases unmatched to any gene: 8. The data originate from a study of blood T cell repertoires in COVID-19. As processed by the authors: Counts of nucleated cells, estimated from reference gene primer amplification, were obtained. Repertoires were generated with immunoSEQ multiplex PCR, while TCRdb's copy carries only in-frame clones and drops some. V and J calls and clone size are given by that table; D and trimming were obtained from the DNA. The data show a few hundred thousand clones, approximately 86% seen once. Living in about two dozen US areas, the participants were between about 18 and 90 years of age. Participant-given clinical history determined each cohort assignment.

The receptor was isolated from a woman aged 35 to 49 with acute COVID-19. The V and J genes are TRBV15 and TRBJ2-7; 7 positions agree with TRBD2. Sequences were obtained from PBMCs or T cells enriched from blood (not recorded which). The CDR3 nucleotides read TGTGCCACCAGCAGGACTCTTGGGGGGGACTACGAGCAGTACTTC. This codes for CATSRTLGGDYEQYF.